These T cell receptor beta chains were read from a single sample in a study of cytomegalovirus exposure and HLA in healthy donors. Profiled with immunoSEQ multiplex PCR; TCRdb holds only in-frame clones, not every one. The table has 59,000 or so clones, 89% seen once; the top ten hold approximately 15%. Sequenced material: PBMCs. The origin of the receptors is a woman younger than 35 in good health and CMV-seronegative. Each CDR3 is given with its conserved first and last residue. D genes are given only for firm matches. Clone sizes are given selectively: once, few, many, or a class where the clone is expanded.

clone_size	v_call	d_call	j_call	cdr3_aa	cdr3_nt
.	TRBV30	TRBD1	TRBJ2-7	CAWSTGGQGYEQYF	TGTGCCTGGTCGACGGGGGGACAGGGCTACGAGCAGTACTTC
.	TRBV19	TRBD1	TRBJ2-2	CASSGQGGTGELFF	TGTGCCAGTTCGGGACAGGGGGGCACCGGGGAGCTGTTTTTT
.	TRBV6-1	.	TRBJ1-4	CASSEGREGHEKLFF	TGTGCCAGCAGTGAAGGGAGGGAAGGGCATGAAAAACTGTTTTTT
many	TRBV28	TRBD1	TRBJ1-2	CASSDRQGARGYTF	TGTGCCAGCAGTGATCGACAGGGGGCAAGGGGCTACACCTTC
once	TRBV28	.	TRBJ2-5	CASSLPGRGQETQYF	TGTGCCAGCAGTTTACCGGGTAGGGGGCAAGAGACCCAGTACTTC
.	TRBV2	TRBD2	TRBJ2-3	CASRGTSGADTQYF	TGTGCCAGCAGGGGGACTAGCGGGGCGGATACGCAGTATTTT
few	TRBV6-1	TRBD2	TRBJ2-1	CASSATSGGSNEQFF	TGTGCCAGCAGCGCGACTAGCGGGGGATCGAATGAGCAGTTCTTC
few	TRBV10-2	.	TRBJ2-4	CASSVTGGAIQYF	TGCGCCAGCAGTGTTACAGGGGGGGCAATTCAGTACTTC
once	TRBV4-2	.	TRBJ1-3	CASSQDGATGVGNTIYF	TGTGCCAGCAGCCAAGATGGGGCGACAGGTGTTGGAAACACCATATATTTT
.	TRBV9	.	TRBJ1-3	CASSVDGSGNTIYF	TGTGCCAGCAGCGTAGACGGCTCTGGAAACACCATATATTTT
.	TRBV4-1	TRBD1	TRBJ1-1	CASSQVPVVRGLPNTEAFF	TGCGCCAGCAGCCAAGTTCCGGTGGTCAGGGGGCTTCCGAACACTGAAGCTTTCTTT
few	TRBV4-1	TRBD1	TRBJ2-1	CASSPLFFGDRASNEQFF	TGCGCCAGCAGCCCCTTATTTTTCGGGGACAGGGCCTCCAATGAGCAGTTCTTC
.	TRBV19	.	TRBJ1-5	CASSIERRNNQPQHF	TGTGCCAGTAGTATAGAAAGGCGGAACAATCAGCCCCAGCATTTT
.	TRBV9	TRBD1	TRBJ1-4	CASSGTGTNEKLFF	TGTGCCAGCAGCGGGACAGGGACTAATGAAAAACTGTTTTTT
.	TRBV2	.	TRBJ2-3	CASSEGPDPRVGPQYF	TGTGCCAGCAGCGAGGGCCCGGACCCCCGGGTCGGGCCGCAGTATTTT
.	TRBV2	TRBD1	TRBJ1-2	CASSEGTVTSRDGYTF	TGTGCCAGCAGTGAGGGGACAGTAACGAGTCGGGATGGCTACACCTTC
.	TRBV6-6	.	TRBJ2-5	CASSGAGSGETQYF	TGTGCCAGCAGTGGAGCTGGTTCCGGGGAGACCCAGTACTTC
.	TRBV6-5	.	TRBJ1-2	CASSGSYGYTF	TGTGCCAGTTCCGGGAGCTATGGCTACACCTTC
.	TRBV6-6	TRBD2	TRBJ2-7	CASSAPGTTKPYEQYF	TGTGCCAGCAGTGCGCCCGGGACTACCAAACCCTACGAGCAGTACTTC
.	TRBV27	.	TRBJ1-1	CASSVRRFDTEAFF	TGTGCCAGCAGTGTCCGCAGGTTTGACACTGAAGCTTTCTTT
.	TRBV28	TRBD1	TRBJ1-3	CASRPTGLNTIYF	TGTGCCAGCAGACCGACAGGGTTGAACACCATATATTTT
.	TRBV7-8	.	TRBJ1-2	CASSSVLLSGYTF	TGTGCCAGCAGCTCAGTCCTGTTAAGTGGCTACACCTTC
.	TRBV18	TRBD1	TRBJ1-2	CASSPQGTADGYTF	TGTGCCAGCTCACCACAAGGGACAGCCGATGGCTACACCTTC
.	TRBV14	TRBD1	TRBJ2-2	CASTDRGWPRELFF	TGTGCCAGCACGGACAGGGGATGGCCCCGGGAGCTGTTTTTT
once	TRBV28	.	TRBJ2-7	CASRPGIAYEQYF	TGTGCCAGCCGTCCCGGGATAGCCTACGAGCAGTACTTC
few	TRBV18	.	TRBJ1-1	CASSLTARDTEAFF	TGTGCCAGCTCATTGACGGCTCGGGACACTGAAGCTTTCTTT
.	TRBV7-9	TRBD1	TRBJ1-5	CASSPTGGANQPQHF	TGTGCCAGCAGCCCGACAGGGGGGGCCAATCAGCCCCAGCATTTT
.	TRBV19	.	TRBJ1-1	CASSFGLLNTEAFF	TGTGCCAGTAGTTTCGGACTGCTGAACACTGAAGCTTTCTTT
.	TRBV9	.	TRBJ1-4	CASSPGRTLPATNEKLFF	TGTGCCAGCAGCCCGGGGAGGACACTCCCTGCAACTAATGAAAAACTGTTTTTT
.	TRBV6-1	TRBD2	TRBJ2-1	CASNILAGGLGEQFF	TGTGCCAGCAACATACTAGCGGGGGGGCTGGGTGAGCAGTTCTTC
.	TRBV9	TRBD2	TRBJ2-3	CASSVGASGGGDTQYF	TGTGCCAGCAGCGTAGGGGCTAGCGGGGGAGGGGATACGCAGTATTTT
.	TRBV11-3	.	TRBJ2-5	CASSFAAQETQYF	TGTGCCAGCAGCTTTGCGGCACAAGAGACCCAGTACTTC
.	TRBV30	.	TRBJ1-1	CAWSRGADTEAFF	TGTGCCTGGAGTAGGGGCGCGGACACTGAAGCTTTCTTT
.	TRBV30	TRBD1	TRBJ1-2	CAWSVGQLYGYTF	TGTGCCTGGAGTGTGGGACAGCTCTATGGCTACACCTTC
.	TRBV4-2	TRBD2	TRBJ2-7	CASSPVREHYEQYF	TGTGCCAGCAGCCCCGTGCGGGAGCATTACGAGCAGTACTTC
.	TRBV11-3	.	TRBJ1-3	CASRGGWENTIYF	TGTGCCAGCCGGGGTGGTTGGGAAAACACCATATATTTT
.	TRBV7-9	.	TRBJ2-3	CASSPGVDTQYF	TGTGCCAGCAGCCCCGGGGTAGATACGCAGTATTTT
.	TRBV11-3	TRBD2	TRBJ2-1	CASSPRAGGNEQFF	TGTGCCAGCAGTCCTCGAGCGGGGGGGAATGAGCAGTTCTTC
.	TRBV27	.	TRBJ1-2	CASSLSGQIGYGYTF	TGTGCCAGCAGTTTATCTGGACAGATAGGCTATGGCTACACCTTC
.	TRBV18	TRBD1	TRBJ1-4	CASSPLGQGNEKLFF	TGTGCCAGCTCACCGCTGGGACAGGGGAATGAAAAACTGTTTTTT
.	TRBV6-1	TRBD1	TRBJ2-2	CATGTGPNTGELFF	TGTGCCACCGGGACAGGGCCCAACACCGGGGAGCTGTTTTTT
.	TRBV30	.	TRBJ2-2	CAWSVRGSTGELFF	TGTGCCTGGAGTGTACGGGGGAGCACCGGGGAGCTGTTTTTT
.	TRBV29-1	.	TRBJ1-2	CSVPAEDYGYTF	TGCAGCGTTCCCGCCGAGGACTATGGCTACACCTTC
.	TRBV27	TRBD1	TRBJ2-2	CASSTRQGVNTGELFF	TGTGCCAGCAGTACACGACAGGGGGTAAACACCGGGGAGCTGTTTTTT
.	TRBV5-4	.	TRBJ2-1	CASSLGAISSYNEQFF	TGTGCCAGCAGCTTAGGGGCCATCTCCTCCTACAATGAGCAGTTCTTC
.	TRBV21-1	.	TRBJ1-2	CASSKAHNYGYTF	TGTGCCAGCAGCAAAGCCCATAACTATGGCTACACCTTC
.	TRBV18	.	TRBJ2-3	CASSPSAVSTDTQYF	TGTGCCAGCTCACCCTCGGCGGTAAGCACAGATACGCAGTATTTT
.	TRBV19	.	TRBJ1-3	CASSMDSHSGNTIYF	TGTGCCAGTAGTATGGACAGCCACTCTGGAAACACCATATATTTT
.	TRBV6-4	.	TRBJ1-2	CASSDRYGYTF	TGTGCCAGCAGTGACCGCTATGGCTACACCTTC